These 21 T cell receptor beta chains share one sample of origin, sequenced in a study of OX40 agonist ivuxolimab in advanced cancers. The assay was immunoSEQ multiplex PCR, and TCRdb's table has in-frame clones only and misses some. This sample has tens of thousands of clones, with 90% to 95% found just once. The source was CD4+ or CD8+ T cells sorted from blood, collected in a trial of the OX40 agonist ivuxolimab. The source is an adult with an advanced solid tumor such as melanoma, head and neck, liver or kidney cancer.

This sequence joins TRBV28 and TRBJ2-7; D gene unclear. Germline CDR1 reads MDHEN; CDR2 reads SYDVKM. Trimming took off 1 base at V and 6 bases at J, with 16 bases between the two ends. CDR3 length equals 15 residues. The chain's CDR3 is CASSLSNPGMGEQYF. For the CDR3, the DNA is TGTGCCAGCAGTTTATCAAATCCTGGGATGGGCGAGCAGTACTTC.

The table lists this clone with a count of one. The V and J genes are TRBV28 and TRBJ1-4, with TRBD1 matching 7 bases. V was clipped by 6 bases and J by 6 bases; unmatched bases: 10. The CDR3 runs 15 residues. Germline values: CDR1 MDHEN, CDR2 SYDVKM. This chain's CDR3 is CASSQRQGLHEKLFF. The CDR3 nucleotides read TGTGCCAGCAGCCAAAGACAGGGACTTCATGAAAAACTGTTTTTT.

In this sample, this clone turned up once. The chain carries TRBV2 and TRBJ1-2, with D possibly being TRBD1 (5 bases). The germline CDR1 and CDR2 sequences are SNHLY and FYNNEI. The CDR3 consists of 13 residues. Trimming removed 1 base from V and 7 bases from J, with 10 bases in between. Here the CDR3 reads CASSEGQGFGYTF. For the CDR3, the DNA is TGTGCCAGCAGTGAAGGGCAGGGATTTGGCTACACCTTC.

The CDR3 reads CASSLGVDTGELFF. The CDR3 bases are TGTGCCAGCAGCTTAGGGGTTGACACCGGGGAGCTGTTTTTT. The chain carries TRBV7-8 and TRBJ2-2; D is undetermined. This CDR3 is 14 amino acids long. Germline V CDR1 and CDR2: SGHVS, FQNEAQ. V lost 1 base to trimming and J lost 3 bases, with 6 bases between them. Supplemented by reference TRBV7-8 and TRBJ2-2, the full variable domain reads GAGVSQSPRYKVAKRGQDVALRCDPISGHVSLFWYQQALGQGPEFLTYFQNEAQLDKSGLPSDRFFAERPEGSVSTLKIQRTQQEDSAVYLCASSLGVDTGELFFGEGSRLTVL.

J is TRBJ2-5 and V is TRBV5-1; D call uncertain. Trimming left V 0 bases short and J 2 bases short, with 11 bases between. Germline CDR1 reads SGHRS; CDR2 reads YFSETQ. This CDR3 has 15 amino acids. Here the CDR3 DNA reads TGCGCCAGCAGCTTGGCCACGGATCCACAAGAGACCCAGTACTTC. This sequence encodes CASSLATDPQETQYF.

This rearrangement joins TRBV18 to TRBJ1-2; D call uncertain. Trimming left V 2 bases short and J 8 bases short, with 12 bases between. Per the germline V gene, CDR1 is KGHSH and CDR2 is LQKENI. The CDR3 is made up of 13 amino acids. The CDR3 region is CASSPISSEGYTF. CDR3 in DNA: TGTGCCAGCTCACCAATATCTTCGGAAGGCTACACCTTC.

The chain employs TRBV30 and TRBJ2-2, with D perhaps assigned TRBD1 or TRBD2 (6 bases each). Trimming took 0 bases from V and 7 from J, leaving 15 bases between them. Germline V lookup: CDR1 GTSNPN, CDR2 SVGIG (reference sequence). This CDR3 has 15 amino acids. The CDR3 DNA reads TGTGCCTGGAGTGTTTGGAGGGGGAATCACGGGGAGCTGTTTTTT. Protein product: CAWSVWRGNHGELFF. The full variable domain, completed using reference TRBV30 and TRBJ2-2, is SQTIHQWPATLVQPVGSPLSLECTVEGTSNPNLYWYRQAAGRGLQLLFYSVGIGQISSEVPQNLSASRPQDRQFILSSKKLLLSDSGFYLCAWSVWRGNHGELFFGEGSRLTVL.

The chain couples TRBV2 to TRBJ2-7; tentatively, D is TRBD2 (5 bases). Trimming left V 5 bases short and J 4 bases short, with 12 bases between. The germline CDR1 and CDR2 sequences are SNHLY and FYNNEI. This CDR3 contains 13 residues. The CDR3 DNA reads TGTGCCAGCAGTCTCGGGGAGACATACGAGCAGTACTTC. Translating gives CASSLGETYEQYF.

The chain combines TRBV30 with TRBJ1-5, with D possibly TRBD1 on 5 matching bases. This CDR3 is built from 13 residues. The germline gives CDR1 GTSNPN, CDR2 SVGIG (reference sequence). Trimming took 3 bases from V and 9 from J, leaving 15 bases between them. CDR3 DNA sequence: TGTGCCTGGAGCCAAGGGGATCTCAGGCCCCAGCATTTT. It specifies CAWSQGDLRPQHF.

The CDR3 protein is CASRDPGDNEQFF. The CDR3 DNA reads TGTGCCAGCAGGGATCCCGGGGACAATGAGCAGTTCTTC. J is TRBJ2-1 and V is TRBV6-1, with D maybe TRBD2 (5 bases). The length of the CDR3 is 13 residues. CDR1 MNHNS and CDR2 SASEGT come from the germline V gene. V lost 6 bases and J lost 5, with 11 bases in between.

CDR3 nucleotide sequence: TGTGCCAGCTCACCACCCGGAGGGGCTACTAACTATGGCTACACCTTC. Its translation is CASSPPGGATNYGYTF. The V and J genes are TRBV18 and TRBJ1-2; D may be TRBD1 (5 bases). The CDR3 loop spans 16 amino acids. The ends were cut back, 0 bases at V and 0 bases at J, with 11 bases in the middle. CDR1 KGHSH and CDR2 LQKENI come from the germline V gene. Full variable domain (missing parts from reference TRBV18 and TRBJ1-2): NAGVMQNPRHLVRRRGQEARLRCSPMKGHSHVYWYRQLPEEGLKFMVYLQKENIIDESGMPKERFSAEFPKEGPSILRIQQVVRGDSAAYFCASSPPGGATNYGYTFGSGTRLTVV.

This clone was seen once. The V gene is TRBV5-1, the J gene TRBJ1-6, with 8 bases identical to TRBD1. The length of the CDR3 is 15 residues. CDR1 is SGHRS, CDR2 YFSETQ, per germline. The J segment lost 7 bases and the V segment lost 4 bases, leaving 7 bases of the junction unmatched. CDR3 DNA: TGCGCCAGCAGCGTAGGACAGGGTTGGAATTCACCCCTCCACTTT. This translates into CASSVGQGWNSPLHF.

The DNA for the CDR3 is TGTGCCACAAAGGTCACAGGGATGACTGAAGCTTTCTTT. This sequence encodes CATKVTGMTEAFF. This chain links TRBV6-5 with TRBJ1-1; D is possibly TRBD1 (6 bases). Germline V lookup: CDR1 MNHEY, CDR2 SVGAGI. V lost 10 bases, J lost 5 bases, and 17 bases lay in between. The CDR3 sequence is 13 residues long.

V gene TRBV7-3 combines with J gene TRBJ2-7; D is possibly TRBD1 (6 bases). In germline, CDR1 is SGHTA, CDR2 FQGTGA. Trimming took off 7 bases at V and 2 bases at J, with 21 bases between the two ends. CDR3 length: 16 residues. The CDR3 loop is CASNDSTGRGAYEQYF. In nucleotides, the CDR3 is TGTGCCAGCAACGACTCGACAGGAAGGGGAGCCTACGAGCAGTACTTC. Full variable domain (missing parts from reference TRBV7-3 and TRBJ2-7): GAGVSQTPSNKVTEKGKYVELRCDPISGHTALYWYRQSLGQGPEFLIYFQGTGAADDSGLPNDRFFAVRPEGSVSTLKIQRTERGDSAVYLCASNDSTGRGAYEQYFGPGTRLTVT.

V usage is TRBV19 and J usage is TRBJ2-1; D gene ambiguous. This CDR3 spans 12 amino acids. CDR1 and CDR2 (germline): LNHDA, SQIVND (reference sequence). The V end lost 3 bases, the J end lost 3 bases, and 3 bases lay between the germline ends. The CDR3 nucleotides are TGTGCCAGTAGTATGATCTACAATGAGCAGTTCTTC. Encoded protein: CASSMIYNEQFF.

The V and J genes are TRBV5-1 and TRBJ1-1, with 10 positions matching TRBD1. With V trimmed by 6 bases and J by 7 bases, 15 bases remained unmatched. The CDR3 length is 16 residues. Germline CDR1 is SGHRS and CDR2 is YFSETQ. CDR3 DNA: TGCGCCAGCACTTCGACAGGGGGCGCGCAATCGGTTGAAGCTTTCTTT. It encodes CASTSTGGAQSVEAFF.

The chain links TRBV6-6 to TRBJ2-6, with D uncertain. V shed 8 bases and J shed 1 base, with 9 bases lying between them. The germline V gene encodes CDR1 MNHNY and CDR2 SVGAGI (reference sequence). The CDR3 contains 14 residues. The CDR3 here is CASEQMSGANVLTF. The DNA for the CDR3 is TGTGCCAGCGAACAGATGTCTGGGGCCAACGTCCTGACTTTC.

The rearrangement joins TRBV19 to TRBJ2-1; tentatively, D is TRBD2 (5 bases). CDR1 is LNHDA, CDR2 SQIVND, per germline (reference sequence). This CDR3 spans 13 amino acids. Trimming took off 3 bases at V and 10 bases at J, with 13 bases between the two ends. CDR3 coding DNA: TGTGCCAGTAGTATGGGTTTGAGCGGAGAGCAGTTCTTC. Protein: CASSMGLSGEQFF.

The V and J genes are TRBV28 and TRBJ1-2, with 9 bases that match TRBD1. From germline, CDR1 is MDHEN and CDR2 SYDVKM. This CDR3 contains 16 residues. V was pared by 4 bases and J by 7 bases, with 13 bases of the junction left unmatched. CDR3 bases: TGTGCCAGCAGTTACCAACCTGGGACAGGGAGAGGTGGCTACACCTTC. Amino acid sequence: CASSYQPGTGRGGYTF.

The rearrangement links TRBV5-1 to TRBJ1-2, with 7 bases aligning to TRBD1. From germline, CDR1 is SGHRS and CDR2 YFSETQ. CDR3 length equals 15 residues. J gave up 8 bases and V 1 base, and 11 bases lay outside the gene matches. The CDR3 reads CASSLTSDRVRGYTF. DNA for the CDR3: TGCGCCAGCAGCTTGACTTCTGACAGGGTTCGGGGCTACACCTTC.

The chain joins TRBV4-1 to TRBJ2-3; TRBD2 matches 14 bases. In germline, CDR1 is MGHRA, CDR2 YSYEKL. V shed 5 bases, J shed 0 bases, and the junction held 19 bases outside the gene matches. The CDR3 is made up of 22 amino acids. CDR3 nucleotides: TGCGCCAGCAGCGGAAGCAGCCCTGGACTAGCGGGAGGTGGGGATAGCACAGATACGCAGTATTTT. It specifies CASSGSSPGLAGGGDSTDTQYF.